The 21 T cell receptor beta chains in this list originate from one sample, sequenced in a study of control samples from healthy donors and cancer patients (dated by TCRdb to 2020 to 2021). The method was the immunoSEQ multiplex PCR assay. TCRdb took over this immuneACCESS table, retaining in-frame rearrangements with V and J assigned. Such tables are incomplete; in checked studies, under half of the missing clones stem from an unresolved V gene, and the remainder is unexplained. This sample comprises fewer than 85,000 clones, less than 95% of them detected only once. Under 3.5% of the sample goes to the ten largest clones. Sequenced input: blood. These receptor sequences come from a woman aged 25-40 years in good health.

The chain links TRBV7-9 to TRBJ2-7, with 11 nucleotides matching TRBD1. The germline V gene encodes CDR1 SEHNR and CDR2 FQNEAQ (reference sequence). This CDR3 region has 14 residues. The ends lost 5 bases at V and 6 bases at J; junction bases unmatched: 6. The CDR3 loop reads CASSPGQGAGEQYF. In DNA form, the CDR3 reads TGTGCCAGCAGCCCAGGACAGGGGGCAGGCGAGCAGTACTTC.

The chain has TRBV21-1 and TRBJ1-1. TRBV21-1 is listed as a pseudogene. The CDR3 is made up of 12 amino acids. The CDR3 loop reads CASSEDDTEAFF. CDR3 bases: TGTGCCAGCAGCGAAGATGACACTGAAGCTTTCTTT.

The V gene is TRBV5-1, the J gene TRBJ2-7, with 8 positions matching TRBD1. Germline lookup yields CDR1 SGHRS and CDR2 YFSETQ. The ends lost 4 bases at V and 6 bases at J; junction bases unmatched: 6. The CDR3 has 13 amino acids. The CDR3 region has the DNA TGCGCCAGCAGCCTTGAAACAGGGGGCGAGCAGTACGTC. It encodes CASSLETGGEQYV.

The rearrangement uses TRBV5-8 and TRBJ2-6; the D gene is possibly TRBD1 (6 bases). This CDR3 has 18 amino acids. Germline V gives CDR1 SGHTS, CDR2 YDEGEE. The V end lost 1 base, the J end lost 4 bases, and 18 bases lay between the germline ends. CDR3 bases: TGTGCCAGCAGCTTGTATCGGGACACTCATTGGGGGGCCAACGTCCTGACTTTC. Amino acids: CASSLYRDTHWGANVLTF.

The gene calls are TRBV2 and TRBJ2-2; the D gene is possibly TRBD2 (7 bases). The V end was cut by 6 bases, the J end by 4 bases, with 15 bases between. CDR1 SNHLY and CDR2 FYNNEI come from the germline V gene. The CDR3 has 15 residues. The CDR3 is CASRGGRWSTGELFF. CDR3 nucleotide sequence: TGTGCCAGCAGGGGGGGGCGGTGGAGCACCGGGGAGCTGTTTTTT.

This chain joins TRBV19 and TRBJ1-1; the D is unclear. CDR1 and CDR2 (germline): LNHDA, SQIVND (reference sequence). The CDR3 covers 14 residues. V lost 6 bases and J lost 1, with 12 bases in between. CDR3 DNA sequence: TGTGCCAGTAGGGACCGCGGAGGGAACACTGAAGCTTTCTTT. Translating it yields CASRDRGGNTEAFF. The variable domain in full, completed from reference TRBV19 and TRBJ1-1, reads DGGITQSPKYLFRKEGQNVTLSCEQNLNHDAMYWYRQDPGQGLRLIYYSQIVNDFQKGDIAEGYSVSREKKESFPLTVTSAQKNPTAFYLCASRDRGGNTEAFFGQGTRLTVV.

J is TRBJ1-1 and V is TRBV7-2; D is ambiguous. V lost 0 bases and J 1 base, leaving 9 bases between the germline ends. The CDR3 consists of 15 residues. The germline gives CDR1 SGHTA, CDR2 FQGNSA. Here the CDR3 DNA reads TGTGCCAGCAGCTTAGCAACCGGGAAGAACACTGAAGCTTTCTTT. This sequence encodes CASSLATGKNTEAFF.

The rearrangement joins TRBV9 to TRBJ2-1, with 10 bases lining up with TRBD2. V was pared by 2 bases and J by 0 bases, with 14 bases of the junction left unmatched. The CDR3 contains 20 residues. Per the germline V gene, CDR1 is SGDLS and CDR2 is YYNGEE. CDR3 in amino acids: CASSVLSGGDTRSSYNEQFF. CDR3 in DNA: TGTGCCAGCAGCGTTCTCAGCGGGGGGGACACAAGGAGCTCCTACAATGAGCAGTTCTTC.

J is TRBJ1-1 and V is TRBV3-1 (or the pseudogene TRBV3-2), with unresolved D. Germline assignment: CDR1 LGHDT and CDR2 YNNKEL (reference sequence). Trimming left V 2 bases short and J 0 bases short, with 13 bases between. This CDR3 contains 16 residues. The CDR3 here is CASSQLGRGMNTEAFF. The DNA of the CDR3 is TGTGCCAGCAGCCAATTGGGTCGGGGAATGAACACTGAAGCTTTCTTT.

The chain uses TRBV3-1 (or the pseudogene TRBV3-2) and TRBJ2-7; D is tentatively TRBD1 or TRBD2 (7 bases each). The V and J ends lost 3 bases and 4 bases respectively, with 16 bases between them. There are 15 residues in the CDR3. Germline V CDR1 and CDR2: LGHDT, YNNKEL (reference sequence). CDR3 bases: TGTGCCAGCAGCCACGTGCAGGGGGGGGTTTACGAGCAGTACTTC. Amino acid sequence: CASSHVQGGVYEQYF.

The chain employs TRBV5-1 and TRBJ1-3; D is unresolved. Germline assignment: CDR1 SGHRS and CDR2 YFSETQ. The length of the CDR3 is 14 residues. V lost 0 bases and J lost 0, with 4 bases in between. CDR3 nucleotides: TGCGCCAGCAGCTTGGAAATCTCTGGAAACACCATATATTTT. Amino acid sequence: CASSLEISGNTIYF.

CDR3 nucleotide sequence: TGTGCCAGCAGCTACAGGGGGGCGAACACTGAAGCTTTCTTT. Translation gives CASSYRGANTEAFF. The gene calls are TRBV5-4 and TRBJ1-1; 8 nucleotides align to TRBD1. This CDR3 comprises 14 residues. V lost 3 bases and J lost 1; bases outside the gene matches: 2. Germline V lookup: CDR1 SGHNT, CDR2 YYREEE (reference sequence).

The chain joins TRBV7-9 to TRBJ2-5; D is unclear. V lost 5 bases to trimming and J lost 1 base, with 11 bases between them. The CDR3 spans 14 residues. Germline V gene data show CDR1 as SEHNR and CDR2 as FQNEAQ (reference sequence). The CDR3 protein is CASSPQEPQETQYF. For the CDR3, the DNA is TGTGCCAGCAGCCCTCAGGAACCCCAAGAGACCCAGTACTTC.

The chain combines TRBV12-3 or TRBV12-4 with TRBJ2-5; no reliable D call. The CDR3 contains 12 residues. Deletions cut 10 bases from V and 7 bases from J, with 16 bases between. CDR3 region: CATGTVSGTQYF. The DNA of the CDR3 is TGTGCCACGGGTACTGTTTCGGGGACCCAGTACTTC.

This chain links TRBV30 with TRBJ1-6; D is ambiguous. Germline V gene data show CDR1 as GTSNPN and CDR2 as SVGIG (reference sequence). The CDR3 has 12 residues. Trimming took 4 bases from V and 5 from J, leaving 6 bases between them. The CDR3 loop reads CAWTINNSPLHF. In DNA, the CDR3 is TGTGCCTGGACAATCAATAATTCACCCCTCCACTTT.

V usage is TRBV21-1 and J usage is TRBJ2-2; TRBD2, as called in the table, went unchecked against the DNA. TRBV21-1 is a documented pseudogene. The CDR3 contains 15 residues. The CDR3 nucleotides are TGTGCCAGCAGAAAAACTAACCTGAACACCGGGGAGCTGTTTTTT. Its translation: CASRKTNLNTGELFF.

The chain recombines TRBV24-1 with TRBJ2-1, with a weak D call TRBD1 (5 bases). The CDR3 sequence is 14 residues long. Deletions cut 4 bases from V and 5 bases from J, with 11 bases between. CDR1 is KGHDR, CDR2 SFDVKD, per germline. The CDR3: CATSDMKGNNEQFF. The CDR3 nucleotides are TGTGCCACCAGTGACATGAAGGGGAACAATGAGCAGTTCTTC.

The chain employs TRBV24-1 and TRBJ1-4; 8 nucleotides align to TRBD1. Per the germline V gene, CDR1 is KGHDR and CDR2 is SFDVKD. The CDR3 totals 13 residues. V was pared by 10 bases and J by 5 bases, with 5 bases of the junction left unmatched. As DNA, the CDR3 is TGTGCCACTCCAACAGGGGGAAATGAAAAACTGTTTTTT. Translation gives CATPTGGNEKLFF.

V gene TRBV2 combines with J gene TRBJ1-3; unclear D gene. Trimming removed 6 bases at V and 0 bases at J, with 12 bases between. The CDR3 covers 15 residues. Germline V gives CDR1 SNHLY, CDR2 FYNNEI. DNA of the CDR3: TGTGCCAGCAGCTCCACGCTTCTCTCTGGAAACACCATATATTTT. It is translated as CASSSTLLSGNTIYF.

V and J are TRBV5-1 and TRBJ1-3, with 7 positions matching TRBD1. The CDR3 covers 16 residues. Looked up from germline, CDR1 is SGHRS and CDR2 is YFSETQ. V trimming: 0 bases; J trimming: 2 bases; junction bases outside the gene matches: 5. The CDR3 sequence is CASSLGQGMAGNTIYF. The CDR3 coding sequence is TGCGCCAGCAGCTTGGGACAGGGAATGGCTGGAAACACCATATATTTT.

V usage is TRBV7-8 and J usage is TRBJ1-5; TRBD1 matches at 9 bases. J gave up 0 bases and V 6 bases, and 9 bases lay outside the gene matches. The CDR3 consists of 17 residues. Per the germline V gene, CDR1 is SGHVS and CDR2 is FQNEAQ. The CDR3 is CASRSGTGLYSNQPQHF. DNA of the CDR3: TGTGCCAGCAGGTCCGGGACAGGGCTATATAGCAATCAGCCCCAGCATTTT.